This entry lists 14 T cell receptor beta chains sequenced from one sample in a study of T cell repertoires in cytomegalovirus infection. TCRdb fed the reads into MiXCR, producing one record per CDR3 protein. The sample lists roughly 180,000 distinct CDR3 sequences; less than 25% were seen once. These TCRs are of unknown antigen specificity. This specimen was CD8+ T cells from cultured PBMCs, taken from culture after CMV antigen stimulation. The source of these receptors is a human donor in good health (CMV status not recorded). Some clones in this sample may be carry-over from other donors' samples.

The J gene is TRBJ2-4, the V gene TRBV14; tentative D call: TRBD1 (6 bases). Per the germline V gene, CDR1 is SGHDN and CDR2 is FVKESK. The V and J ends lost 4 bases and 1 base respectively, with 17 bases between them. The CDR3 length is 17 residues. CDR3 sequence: CASSRLQGGRAKNIQYF. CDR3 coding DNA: TGTGCCAGCAGCCGCCTACAGGGTGGTCGCGCCAAAAACATTCAGTACTTC. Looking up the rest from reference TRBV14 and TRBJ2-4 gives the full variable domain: EAGVTQFPSHSVIEKGQTVTLRCDPISGHDNLYWYRRVMGKEIKFLLHFVKESKQDESGMPNNRFLAERTGGTYSTLKVQPAELEDSGVYFCASSRLQGGRAKNIQYFGAGTRLSVL.

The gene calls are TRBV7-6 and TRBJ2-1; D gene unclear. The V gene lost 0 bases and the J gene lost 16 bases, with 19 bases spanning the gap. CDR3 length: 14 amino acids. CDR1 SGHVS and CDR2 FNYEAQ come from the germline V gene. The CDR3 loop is CASSLAINSVSPFF. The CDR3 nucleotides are TGTGCCAGCAGCTTAGCAATCAACAGCGTGTCCCCTTTCTTC.

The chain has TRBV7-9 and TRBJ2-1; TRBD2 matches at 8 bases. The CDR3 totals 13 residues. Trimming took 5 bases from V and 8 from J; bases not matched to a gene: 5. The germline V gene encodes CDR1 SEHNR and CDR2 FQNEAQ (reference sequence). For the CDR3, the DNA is TGTGCCAGCAGCCGGGTTAGCGGGGATGAGCAGTTCTTC. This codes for CASSRVSGDEQFF.

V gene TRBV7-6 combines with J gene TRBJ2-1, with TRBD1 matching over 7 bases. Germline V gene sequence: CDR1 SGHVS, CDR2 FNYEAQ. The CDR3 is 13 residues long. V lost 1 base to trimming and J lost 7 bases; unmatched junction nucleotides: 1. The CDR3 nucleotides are TGTGCCAGCAGCTTAGGACAGGGTAATGAGCAGTTCTTC. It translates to CASSLGQGNEQFF.

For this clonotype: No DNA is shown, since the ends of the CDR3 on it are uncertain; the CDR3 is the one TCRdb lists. CDR3 region: CASSLVVWGIGNERFF. V and J are TRBV28 and TRBJ2-1. The CDR3 length equals 16 residues, ends included. Per germline, CDR1 MDHEN and CDR2 SYDVKM.

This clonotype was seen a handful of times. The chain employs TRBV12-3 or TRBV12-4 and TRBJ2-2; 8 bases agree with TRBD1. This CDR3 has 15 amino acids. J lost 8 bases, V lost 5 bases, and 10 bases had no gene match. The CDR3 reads CASSPRQGWSGELFF. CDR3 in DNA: TGTGCCAGCAGTCCCCGACAGGGGTGGTCAGGGGAGCTGTTTTTT.

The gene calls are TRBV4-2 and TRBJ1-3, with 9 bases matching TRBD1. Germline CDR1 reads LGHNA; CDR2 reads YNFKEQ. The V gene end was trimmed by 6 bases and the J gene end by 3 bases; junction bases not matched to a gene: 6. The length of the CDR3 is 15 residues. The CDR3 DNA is TGTGCCAGCAGTGATACAGGGGGCAGTGGAAACACCATATATTTT. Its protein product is CASSDTGGSGNTIYF.

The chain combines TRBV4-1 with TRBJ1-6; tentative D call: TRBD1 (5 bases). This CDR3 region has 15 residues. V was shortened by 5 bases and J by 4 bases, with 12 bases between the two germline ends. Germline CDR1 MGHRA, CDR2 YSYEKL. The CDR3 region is CASSEGPTYNSPLHF. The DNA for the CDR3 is TGCGCCAGCAGCGAGGGACCGACATATAATTCACCCCTCCACTTT.

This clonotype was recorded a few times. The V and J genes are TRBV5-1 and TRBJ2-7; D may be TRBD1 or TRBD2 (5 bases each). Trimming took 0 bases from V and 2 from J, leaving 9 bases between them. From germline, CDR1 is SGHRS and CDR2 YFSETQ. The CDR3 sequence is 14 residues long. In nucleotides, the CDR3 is TGCGCCAGCAGCTTGGAGGGGACCCCCTACGAGCAGTACTTC. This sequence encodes CASSLEGTPYEQYF.

For the CDR3, the DNA is TGTGCCAGCAGCCAACCTGACACCACTGAAGCTTTCTTT. Translation: CASSQPDTTEAFF. V gene TRBV7-9 combines with J gene TRBJ1-1, with unresolved D. Germline-derived CDR1 and CDR2 are SEHNR and FQNEAQ (reference sequence). The CDR3 is 13 amino acids. V dropped 5 bases and J dropped 4 bases, with 11 bases sitting between them.

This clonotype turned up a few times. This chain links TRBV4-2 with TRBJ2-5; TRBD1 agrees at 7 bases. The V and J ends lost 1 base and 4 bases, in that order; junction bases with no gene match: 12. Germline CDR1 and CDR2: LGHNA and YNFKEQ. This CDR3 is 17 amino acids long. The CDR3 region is CASSQVTATGVRETQYF. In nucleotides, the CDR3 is TGTGCCAGCAGCCAAGTTACGGCCACAGGGGTCCGAGAGACCCAGTACTTC.

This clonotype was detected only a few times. CDR3: CASSLSTGPTEAFF. DNA for the CDR3: TGTGCCAGCAGCTTATCGACAGGGCCCACTGAAGCTTTCTTT. V gene TRBV7-6 combines with J gene TRBJ1-1, with 7 bases lining up with TRBD1. CDR3 length: 14 residues. Germline trimming cut 2 bases from V and 4 bases from J; bases unmatched to any gene: 4. The germline CDR1 and CDR2 sequences are SGHVS and FNYEAQ.

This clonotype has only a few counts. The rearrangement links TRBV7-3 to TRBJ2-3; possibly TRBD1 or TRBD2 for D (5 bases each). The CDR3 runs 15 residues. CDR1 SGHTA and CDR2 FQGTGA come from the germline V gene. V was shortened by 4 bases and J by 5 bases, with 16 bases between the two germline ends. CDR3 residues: CASSSSGGGIDTQYF. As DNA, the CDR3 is TGTGCCAGCAGCTCCAGTGGTGGGGGAATAGATACGCAGTATTTT.

For the CDR3, the DNA is TGCAGTGCTAGTGAGCTAGCGGGGGACAATGAGCAGTTCTTC. It encodes CSASELAGDNEQFF. V is TRBV20-1 and J is TRBJ2-1, with 10 bases identical to TRBD2. The length of the CDR3 is 14 residues. J lost 5 bases, V lost 3 bases, and 4 bases had no gene match. The germline gives CDR1 DFQATT, CDR2 SNEGSKA (reference sequence).